The present entry profiles one T cell receptor (beta chain) with its context. No antigen is known for it. The data belong to a study of T cell responses to AZD1222 COVID-19 vaccine. Study-wide results and caveats: White British donors predominated, females outnumbered males, and clonal diversity was possibly underestimated.

TCRdb keeps only in-frame clones here, not all; method: immunoSEQ multiplex PCR. The data contain 85,000 to 130,000 clones, approximately 88% of them seen just once; the ten biggest clones take up roughly a sixth. V lost 6 bases to trimming and J lost 4 bases, with 13 bases between them. CDR1 is SNHLY and CDR2 is FYNNEI in the germline V gene. The CDR3 consists of 13 residues. This sequence originates from an adult in good health. Sequencing used peripheral blood, obtained on day 0 of AZD1222 vaccination. V and J are TRBV2 and TRBJ2-7; TRBD2 might be the D (5 bases). CDR3 bases: TGTGCCAGCAGCGGACTTCAAGGTTACGAGCAGTACTTC. This translates into CASSGLQGYEQYF.